The 13 T cell receptor beta chains below come from one sample, sequenced in a study of regulatory T cells in long-lasting Graves disease. As to time point: newly diagnosed GD, antithyroid drugs for less than 3 months. RNA isolated from PBMCs was used to make the TCR library. Arm-PCR of CDR3 regions and iRepertoire HTBI primers were used to build TCR beta libraries. Using its own MiXCR run on the multiplex PCR reads, TCRdb lists one record per CDR3 protein. The repertoire holds about 540,000 distinct CDR3 sequences, with approximately 15% as singletons. These data also featured in a second study, about T cells in Graves' hyperthyroidism and ophthalmopathy.

The sample was peripheral blood mononuclear cells (PBMCs), taken at new diagnosis, from a patient treated with antithyroid drugs. Receptors originate from a man aged 25 to 40 with Graves disease.

This clonotype was picked up many times. V is TRBV6-1 and J is TRBJ2-1; the D gene is possibly TRBD2 (5 bases). Trimming left V 7 bases short and J 0 bases short, with 16 bases between. This CDR3 has 16 amino acids. From germline, CDR1 is MNHNS and CDR2 SASEGT. The CDR3 region is CASNEGRFSSYNEQFF. The CDR3 DNA sequence: TGTGCCAGCAATGAGGGTAGATTCAGCTCCTACAATGAGCAGTTCTTC.

This CDR3 reads CASSSAGQRTYEQYF. The DNA for the CDR3 is TGTGCCAGCAGCTCGGCGGGACAGAGAACCTACGAGCAGTACTTC. The V call is TRBV11-2, the J call TRBJ2-7; TRBD1 is a possible D gene (7 bases). V was clipped by 4 bases and J by 2 bases, with 15 bases between them. CDR3 length: 15 amino acids. CDR1 and CDR2 (germline): SGHAT, FQNNGV.

This clonotype was counted ten times or more. V usage is TRBV27 and J usage is TRBJ2-7; 7 bases are shared with TRBD2. Unmatched junction bases numbered 22, after V lost 5 bases and J lost 3 bases. Germline V lookup: CDR1 MNHEY, CDR2 SMNVEV (reference sequence). This CDR3 is built from 19 residues. In nucleotides, the CDR3 is TGTGCCAGCAGTCCCGGGGTATGGGCTAGCGGAGGGAAGGGCTACGAGCAGTACTTC. It codes for CASSPGVWASGGKGYEQYF.

Many counts were recorded for this clonotype. V usage is TRBV28 and J usage is TRBJ1-2; D call uncertain. The CDR3 runs 11 residues. Germline V gene lookup returns CDR1 MDHEN and CDR2 SYDVKM. The germline V and J ends were trimmed by 6 bases and 5 bases, with 7 bases remaining between them. The CDR3 sequence: CASRLEYGYTF. CDR3 sequence (DNA): TGTGCCAGCAGGCTGGAGTATGGCTACACCTTC.

The J gene is TRBJ1-4, the V gene TRBV19; 10 nucleotides match TRBD1. V lost 10 bases, J lost 7 bases, and 9 bases stayed unmatched. From germline, CDR1 is LNHDA and CDR2 SQIVND (reference sequence). The CDR3 length is 14 residues. The CDR3 loop reads CATSGTGEIEKLFF. CDR3 DNA: TGTGCCACGTCGGGGACAGGGGAAATTGAAAAACTGTTTTTT.

This clonotype was seen ten or more times. The genes are TRBV24-1 and TRBJ2-1, with 14 bases aligning to TRBD2. In germline, CDR1 is KGHDR, CDR2 SFDVKD. V was clipped by 3 bases and J by 9 bases; unmatched bases: 6. The CDR3 totals 16 residues. Here the CDR3 DNA reads TGTGCCACCAGTGATCCGGGACTAGCGGGAGATACTGAGCAGTTCTTC. This encodes CATSDPGLAGDTEQFF.

The genes are TRBV3-1 and TRBJ2-5, with D possibly called TRBD1 or TRBD2 (5 bases each). This CDR3 region has 14 residues. The germline V and J ends were trimmed by 1 base and 1 base, with 7 bases remaining between them. Germline CDR1 and CDR2: LGHDT and YNNKEL (reference sequence). The chain's CDR3 is CASSQVRGQETQYF. Written as DNA, the CDR3 is TGTGCCAGCAGCCAAGTGAGGGGCCAAGAGACCCAGTACTTC.

The table lists this clonotype with many counts. V and J are TRBV6-1 and TRBJ2-5; no clear D. Germline CDR1 reads MNHNS; CDR2 reads SASEGT. V lost 4 bases and J lost 5, with 8 bases in between. CDR3 length equals 12 residues. CDR3 nucleotides: TGTGCCAGCAGTGTAGCCTATGAGACCCAGTACTTC. It codes for CASSVAYETQYF.

Many counts were recorded for this clonotype. This sequence joins TRBV24-1 and TRBJ2-5, with no clear D. The CDR3 is 14 residues long. Germline V gives CDR1 KGHDR, CDR2 SFDVKD. V lost 4 bases and J 3 bases, leaving 11 bases between the germline ends. The CDR3 bases are TGTGCCACCAGTGAGAGGCGACACGAAGAGACCCAGTACTTC. Translation: CATSERRHEETQYF.

This clonotype was seen more than once but under ten times. This sequence joins TRBV29-1 and TRBJ1-6, with D possibly matching TRBD1 (5 bases). The V and J ends lost 5 bases and 8 bases respectively, with 13 bases between them. The CDR3 runs to 13 residues. Germline V gene sequence: CDR1 SQVTM, CDR2 ANQGSEA. The CDR3: CSVKGRGDSPLHF. In nucleotides, the CDR3 is TGCAGCGTTAAAGGGAGGGGTGATTCACCCCTCCACTTT.

The V gene is TRBV19, the J gene TRBJ2-7, with TRBD2 as a possible D gene (6 bases). Trimming removed 5 bases from V and 2 bases from J, with 13 bases in between. CDR1 is LNHDA and CDR2 is SQIVND in the germline V gene (reference sequence). The CDR3 has 14 residues. Here the CDR3 DNA reads TGTGCCAGTAGTGCAAAGGGACTGCCCTACGAGCAGTACTTC. This encodes CASSAKGLPYEQYF.

This clonotype was seen ten or more times. The J gene is TRBJ1-2, the V gene TRBV29-1; 7 bases fit TRBD1. The CDR3 length is 13 residues. The junction had 7 bases not matched to a gene; V was cut back by 3 bases and J by 6 bases. CDR1 is SQVTM, CDR2 ANQGSEA, per germline. The CDR3 nucleotides read TGCAGCGTTGAGCTGGGCAGGGGGAATGGCTACACCTTC. Protein: CSVELGRGNGYTF.

This clonotype was recorded a few times. The rearrangement uses TRBV25-1 and TRBJ2-1, with 7 bases that match TRBD2. There are 16 residues in the CDR3. Germline CDR1 and CDR2: MGHDK and SYGVNS. The V and J ends lost 3 bases and 0 bases, in that order; junction bases with no gene match: 5. The CDR3 nucleotides are TGTGCCAGCAGTGACGTTGGGACTACCTCCTACAATGAGCAGTTCTTC. Protein sequence: CASSDVGTTSYNEQFF.